This TCR beta chain appears in the sequencing data of a study of cytomegalovirus exposure and HLA in healthy donors. Overall study context: The Caucasian-associated ancestry cluster held 65% to 85% of 350 to 450 genotyped donors. General study points: Among CMV-associated TCR beta chains, most appeared HLA-restricted in a later analysis. Three chains tied to CMV proved CMV antigen-specific in vitro. Reportedly, TCR beta sequences accurately predicted HLA-A and HLA-B alleles in most subjects.

Comment on this clone: What it binds is unknown.

Trimming cost V 5 bases and J 2 bases, with 18 bases left between them. This CDR3 contains 16 residues. Germline CDR1 SGHTA, CDR2 FQGNSA. This PCR relied on a set of 60 Vbeta primers and 13 Jbeta primers. Sequenced by immunoSEQ multiplex PCR; TCRdb stores in-frame clones only, minus some. The top ten clones hold 1.5% to 2% of a sample with 180,000 or so clones, over 60% of them seen once. The TCR sequence derives from a man aged 18 to 30 in good health and CMV-seronegative. V gene TRBV7-2 combines with J gene TRBJ1-1; D may be TRBD1 (5 bases). The source material was PBMCs. The CDR3 sequence is CASSPPNGRGNTEAFF. In DNA, the CDR3 is TGTGCCAGCAGCCCACCGAACGGAAGGGGAAACACTGAAGCTTTCTTT.